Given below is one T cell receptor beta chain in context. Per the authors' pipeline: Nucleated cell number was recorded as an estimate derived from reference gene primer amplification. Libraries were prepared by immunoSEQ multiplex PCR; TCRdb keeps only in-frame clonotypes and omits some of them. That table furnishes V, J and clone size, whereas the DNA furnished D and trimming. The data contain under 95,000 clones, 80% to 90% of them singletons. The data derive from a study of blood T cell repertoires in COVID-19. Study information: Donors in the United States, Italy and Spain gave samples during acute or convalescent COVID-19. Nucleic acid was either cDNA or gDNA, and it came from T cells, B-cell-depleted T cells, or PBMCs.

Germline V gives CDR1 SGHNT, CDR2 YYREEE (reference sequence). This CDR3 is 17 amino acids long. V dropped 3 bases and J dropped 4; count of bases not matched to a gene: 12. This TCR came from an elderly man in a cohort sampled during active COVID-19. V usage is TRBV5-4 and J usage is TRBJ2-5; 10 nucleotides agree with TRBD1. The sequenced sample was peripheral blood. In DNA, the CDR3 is TGTGCCAGCAGCTCTTTTAGGGGACAGGGGATGGGAGAGACCCAGTACTTC. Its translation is CASSSFRGQGMGETQYF. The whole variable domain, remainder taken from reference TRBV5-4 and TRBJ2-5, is ETGVTQSPTHLIKTRGQQVTLRCSSQSGHNTVSWYQQALGQGPQFIFQYYREEENGRGNFPPRFSGLQFPNYSSELNVNALELDDSALYLCASSSFRGQGMGETQYFGPGTRLLVL.